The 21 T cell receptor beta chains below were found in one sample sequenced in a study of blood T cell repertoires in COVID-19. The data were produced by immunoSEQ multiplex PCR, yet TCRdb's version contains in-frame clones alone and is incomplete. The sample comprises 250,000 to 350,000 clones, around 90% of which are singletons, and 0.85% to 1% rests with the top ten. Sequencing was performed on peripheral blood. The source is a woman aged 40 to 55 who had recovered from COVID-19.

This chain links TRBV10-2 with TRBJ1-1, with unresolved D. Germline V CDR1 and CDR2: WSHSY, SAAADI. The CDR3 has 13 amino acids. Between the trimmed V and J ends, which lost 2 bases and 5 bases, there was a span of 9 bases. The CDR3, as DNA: TGCGCCAGCAGTGAGGGGGAGGGAACTGAAGCTTTCTTT. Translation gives CASSEGEGTEAFF.

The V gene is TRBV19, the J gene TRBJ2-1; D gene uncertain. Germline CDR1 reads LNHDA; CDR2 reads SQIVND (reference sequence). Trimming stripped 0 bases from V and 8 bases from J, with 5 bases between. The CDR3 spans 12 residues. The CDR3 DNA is TGTGCCAGTAGTATAGACCGAGATGAGCAGTTCTTC. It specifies CASSIDRDEQFF.

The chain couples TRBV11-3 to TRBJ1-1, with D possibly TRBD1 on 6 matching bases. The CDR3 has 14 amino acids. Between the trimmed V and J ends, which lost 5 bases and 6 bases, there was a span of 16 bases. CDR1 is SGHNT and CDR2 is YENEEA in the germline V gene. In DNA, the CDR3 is TGTGCCAGCAGCGCGGCGGGGGGGCTGGCTGAAGCTTTCTTT. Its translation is CASSAAGGLAEAFF.

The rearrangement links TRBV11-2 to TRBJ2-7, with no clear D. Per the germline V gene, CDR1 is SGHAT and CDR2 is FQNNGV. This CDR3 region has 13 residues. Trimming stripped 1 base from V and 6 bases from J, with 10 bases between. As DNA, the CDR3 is TGTGCCAGCAGCTTAGGACTGTCCGTCGAGCAGTACTTC. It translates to CASSLGLSVEQYF.

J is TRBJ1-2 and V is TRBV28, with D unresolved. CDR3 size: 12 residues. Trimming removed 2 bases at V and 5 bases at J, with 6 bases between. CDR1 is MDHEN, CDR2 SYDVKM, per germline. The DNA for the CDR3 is TGTGCCAGCAGTTTAGCCCGGTATGGCTACACCTTC. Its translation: CASSLARYGYTF.

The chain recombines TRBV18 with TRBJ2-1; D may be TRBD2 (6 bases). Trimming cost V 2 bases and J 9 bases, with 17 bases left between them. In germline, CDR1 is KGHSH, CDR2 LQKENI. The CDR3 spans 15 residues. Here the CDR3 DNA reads TGTGCCAGCTCACCAGTGGCTAGCGAGCAGGGTGAGCAGTTCTTC. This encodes CASSPVASEQGEQFF.

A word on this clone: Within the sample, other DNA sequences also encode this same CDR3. The CDR3 DNA sequence: TGTGCCAGCAGCGCGGGGACCGGAGGGTACGAGCAGTACTTC. Translation gives CASSAGTGGYEQYF. The rearrangement links TRBV9 to TRBJ2-7, with D possibly TRBD2 on 6 matching bases. The CDR3 covers 14 residues. V shed 3 bases and J shed 4 bases, with 14 bases lying between them. Germline V lookup: CDR1 SGDLS, CDR2 YYNGEE. Variable domain in full (rest from reference TRBV9 and TRBJ2-7): DSGVTQTPKHLITATGQRVTLRCSPRSGDLSVYWYQQSLDQGLQFLIQYYNGEERAKGNILERFSAQQFPDLHSELNLSSLELGDSALYFCASSAGTGGYEQYFGPGTRLTVT.

The CDR3 bases are TGTGCCAGCAGCTTATTGGCAGGGTCAGATCGCGGTACGCAGTATTTT. Its translation is CASSLLAGSDRGTQYF. J is TRBJ2-3 and V is TRBV7-9, with D possibly being TRBD1 (5 bases). The CDR3 extends over 16 amino acids. Trimming removed 2 bases at V and 8 bases at J, with 20 bases between. Germline CDR1 SEHNR, CDR2 FQNEAQ (reference sequence).

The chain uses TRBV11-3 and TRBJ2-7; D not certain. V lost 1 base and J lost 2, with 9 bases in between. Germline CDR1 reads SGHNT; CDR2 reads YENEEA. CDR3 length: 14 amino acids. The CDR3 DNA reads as TGTGCCAGCAGCTTAGCGGATGGGCCCTACGAGCAGTACTTC. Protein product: CASSLADGPYEQYF.

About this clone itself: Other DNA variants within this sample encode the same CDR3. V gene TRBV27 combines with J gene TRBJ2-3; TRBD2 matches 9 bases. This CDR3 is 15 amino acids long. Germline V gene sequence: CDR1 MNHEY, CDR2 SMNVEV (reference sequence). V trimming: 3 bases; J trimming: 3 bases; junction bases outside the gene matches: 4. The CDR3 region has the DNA TGTGCCAGCAGTTTCCTGACTAGCGGTACAGATACGCAGTATTTT. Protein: CASSFLTSGTDTQYF.

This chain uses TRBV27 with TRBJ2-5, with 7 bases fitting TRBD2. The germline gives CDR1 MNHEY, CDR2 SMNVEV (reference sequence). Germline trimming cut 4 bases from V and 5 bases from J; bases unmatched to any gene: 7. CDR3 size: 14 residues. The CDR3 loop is CASSSAGVWETQYF. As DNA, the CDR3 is TGTGCCAGCAGTTCGGCGGGAGTCTGGGAGACCCAGTACTTC.

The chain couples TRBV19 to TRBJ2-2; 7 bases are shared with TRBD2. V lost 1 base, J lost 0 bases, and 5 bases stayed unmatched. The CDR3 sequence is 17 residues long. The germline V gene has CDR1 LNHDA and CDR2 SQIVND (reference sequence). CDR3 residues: CASSIGAGTANTGELFF. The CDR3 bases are TGTGCCAGTAGTATAGGAGCGGGGACGGCGAACACCGGGGAGCTGTTTTTT.

The CDR3 DNA sequence: TGTGCCAGCAGTATGGTCGTAGCGGGAGGGCGGTCCGAGCAGTACTTC. Translation: CASSMVVAGGRSEQYF. V gene TRBV27 combines with J gene TRBJ2-7, with 11 positions matching TRBD2. Trimming cost V 5 bases and J 6 bases; bases outside gene matches: 12. This CDR3 spans 16 amino acids. Germline CDR1 MNHEY, CDR2 SMNVEV (reference sequence).

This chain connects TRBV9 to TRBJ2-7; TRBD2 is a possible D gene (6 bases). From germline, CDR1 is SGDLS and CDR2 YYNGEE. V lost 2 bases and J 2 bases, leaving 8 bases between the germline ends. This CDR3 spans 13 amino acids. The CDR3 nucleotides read TGTGCCAGCAGCGTGGAGGGGACCTACGAGCAGTACTTC. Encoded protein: CASSVEGTYEQYF.

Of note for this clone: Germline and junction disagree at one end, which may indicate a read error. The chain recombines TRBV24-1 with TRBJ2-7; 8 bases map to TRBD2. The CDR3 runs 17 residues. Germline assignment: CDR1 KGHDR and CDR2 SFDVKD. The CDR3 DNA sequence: TGTGCCACAAGTGGGGCCGGTAGCGGGATGGCGACCTACGAGCAGTACTTC. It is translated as CATSGAGSGMATYEQYF.

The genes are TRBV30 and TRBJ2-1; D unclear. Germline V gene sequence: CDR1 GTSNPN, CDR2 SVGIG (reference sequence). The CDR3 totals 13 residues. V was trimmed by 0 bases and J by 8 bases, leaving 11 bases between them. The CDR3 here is CAWSVPSSYEQFF. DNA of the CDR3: TGTGCCTGGAGTGTACCCAGTAGCTATGAGCAGTTCTTC.

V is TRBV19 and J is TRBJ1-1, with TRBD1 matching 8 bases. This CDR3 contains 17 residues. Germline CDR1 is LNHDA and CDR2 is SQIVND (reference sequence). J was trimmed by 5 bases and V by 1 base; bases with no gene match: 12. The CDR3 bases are TGTGCCAGTAGTATAGGCCGGGACAGGCTACAAAGGACTGAAGCTTTCTTT. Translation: CASSIGRDRLQRTEAFF.

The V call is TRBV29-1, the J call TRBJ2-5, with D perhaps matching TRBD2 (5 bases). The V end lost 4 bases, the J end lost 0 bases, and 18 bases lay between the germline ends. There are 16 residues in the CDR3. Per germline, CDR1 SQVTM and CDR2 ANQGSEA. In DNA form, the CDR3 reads TGCAGCGTTGTTCTCCATACCCTAGCTTACCAAGAGACCCAGTACTTC. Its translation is CSVVLHTLAYQETQYF.

The DNA for the CDR3 is TGTGCCATCAGTACTGGACAGGGCTACGAGCAGTACTTC. This translates into CAISTGQGYEQYF. The genes are TRBV10-3 and TRBJ2-7; 8 bases agree with TRBD1. Germline V CDR1 and CDR2: ENHRY, SYGVKD. V gave up 5 bases and J gave up 3 bases; unmatched junction bases: 3. CDR3 length equals 13 residues.

The DNA for the CDR3 is TGTGCCAGCAGCTTAGTACCAGACAGAAAGTACAATGAGCAGTTCTTC. Protein product: CASSLVPDRKYNEQFF. The chain employs TRBV11-2 and TRBJ2-1; weak D call: TRBD1 (5 bases). Trimming stripped 1 base from V and 4 bases from J, with 14 bases between. The V gene's germline CDR1 is SGHAT and CDR2 FQNNGV. CDR3 length: 16 residues.

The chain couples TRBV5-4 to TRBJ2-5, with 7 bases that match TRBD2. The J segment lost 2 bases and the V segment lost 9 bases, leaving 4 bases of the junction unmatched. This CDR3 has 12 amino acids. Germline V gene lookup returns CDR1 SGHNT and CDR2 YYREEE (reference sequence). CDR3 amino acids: CATSGTQETQYF. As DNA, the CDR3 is TGTGCCACAAGCGGGACTCAAGAGACCCAGTACTTC.